The table lists the clone carrying this TCR beta chain with many counts. Its antigen remains unknown. Sample-barcoded 5' priming and a J-beta primer mix drove a second PCR of about 7 to 12 cycles. Each CDR3 protein is one row after TCRdb ran MiXCR on the 5' RACE reads. The sample includes roughly 800,000 distinct CDR3 sequences, 30% to 45% of them seen just once. These data belong to a study of blood T cells in healthy people across ages. Broader study findings: TCR beta diversity, measured per million T cells, fell in a roughly linear way with age. The study found more naive CD4+ cells and higher diversity in long-lived than aged donors.

Sequencing was done on a sample of blood. This receptor was identified in a man between 18 and 35 years old in good health.

The chain's CDR3 is CASSFAGVGARGYTF. Here the CDR3 DNA reads TGTGCCAGCAGTTTTGCCGGGGTCGGGGCGCGTGGCTACACCTTC. The rearrangement links TRBV27 to TRBJ1-2; D is perhaps TRBD1 (5 bases). V was trimmed by 3 bases and J by 7 bases, leaving 18 bases between them. Germline loops: CDR1 MNHEY, CDR2 SMNVEV (reference sequence). CDR3 length: 15 amino acids.